A single sample gave rise to the 23 T cell receptor beta chains below, sequenced in a study of CD8 T cells in ankylosing spondylitis (dated by TCRdb to 2016 to 2017). Receptors were amplified or captured by 5' RACE. Instrument used: Illumina HiSeq 2500. TCRdb reprocessing: public reads trimmed at Q25 with fastp, clones called with MiXCR, in-frame beta chains kept. Each CDR3 protein gets just one entry, which takes the most common genes and DNA from the rows behind it. The table for this sample lists more than 95,000 distinct CDR3 sequences; almost 8.5% of them were counted only once. 9.9% of the sample lies in the top ten. The sequencing sample was made of blood, either unsorted or a sorted T cell fraction (not recorded which). Every receptor here comes from a male donor with ankylosing spondylitis or in good health (not recorded which).

Many counts were recorded for this clonotype. The V and J genes are TRBV2 and TRBJ2-7; 11 bases match TRBD1. The CDR3 runs 13 residues. The germline CDR1 and CDR2 sequences are SNHLY and FYNNEI. J gave up 5 bases and V 10 bases, and 7 bases lay outside the gene matches. In DNA, the CDR3 is TGTGCCATAGGGGACAGGGGGTCCGACGAGCAGTACTTC. Its translation is CAIGDRGSDEQYF. Full variable domain (missing parts from reference TRBV2 and TRBJ2-7): EPEVTQTPSHQVTQMGQEVILRCVPISNHLYFYWYRQILGQKVEFLVSFYNNEISEKSEIFDDQFSVERPDGSNFTLKIRSTKLEDSAMYFCAIGDRGSDEQYFGPGTRLTVT.

This clonotype was found many times. V is TRBV4-3 and J is TRBJ2-6; tentatively, D is TRBD1 (5 bases). The germline V gene has CDR1 LGHNA and CDR2 YSLEER. Trimming took off 3 bases at V and 4 bases at J, with 13 bases between the two ends. The CDR3 consists of 16 residues. The CDR3 region is CASSQVTVPGANVLTF. CDR3 DNA: TGCGCCAGCAGCCAGGTGACAGTCCCCGGGGCCAACGTCCTGACTTTC.

Ten or more counts support this clonotype. V is TRBV20-1 and J is TRBJ2-3, with D possibly TRBD2 on 5 matching bases. CDR3 size: 14 residues. V dropped 5 bases and J dropped 3 bases, with 15 bases sitting between them. In germline, CDR1 is DFQATT, CDR2 SNEGSKA (reference sequence). CDR3 region: CSASQRPGTDTQYF. CDR3 in DNA: TGCAGTGCTTCCCAGCGCCCGGGAACAGATACGCAGTATTTT.

This clonotype was seen ten or more times. The chain joins TRBV11-2 to TRBJ1-4, with TRBD1 as a possible D gene (6 bases). V dropped 5 bases and J dropped 8 bases, with 18 bases sitting between them. The CDR3 totals 15 residues. Germline V gene data show CDR1 as SGHAT and CDR2 as FQNNGV. The CDR3 sequence: CASSPMGGAGEKLFF. In DNA, the CDR3 is TGTGCCAGCAGCCCCATGGGGGGGGCGGGCGAAAAACTGTTTTTT.

There are many counts of this clonotype. This chain uses TRBV5-1 with TRBJ2-7; perhaps TRBD1 as D (6 bases). The CDR3 extends over 17 amino acids. The ends were cut back, 0 bases at V and 1 base at J, with 17 bases in the middle. Looked up from germline, CDR1 is SGHRS and CDR2 is YFSETQ. The CDR3 is CASSLASTGRISYEQYF. CDR3 nucleotides: TGCGCCAGCAGCTTGGCCAGCACAGGGAGAATTTCCTACGAGCAGTACTTC. The full variable domain, completed using reference TRBV5-1 and TRBJ2-7, is KAGVTQTPRYLIKTRGQQVTLSCSPISGHRSVSWYQQTPGQGLQFLFEYFSETQRNKGNFPGRFSGRQFSNSRSEMNVSTLELGDSALYLCASSLASTGRISYEQYFGPGTRLTVT.

This clonotype was seen at least ten times. The genes are TRBV21-1 and TRBJ2-7; the table's D call TRBD2 went unverified against the DNA. TRBV21-1 is assigned pseudogene status. This CDR3 has 17 amino acids. Here the CDR3 DNA reads TGTGCCAGCAGCAACCGCTCAAAGTCCCAAACTTCCTACGAGCAGTACTTC. Translated, it gives CASSNRSKSQTSYEQYF.

This clonotype appeared many times. The CDR3, as DNA: TGTGCCAGCAGTTTAAGTGGAGGAATGGGCGAGCAGTACTTC. Amino acid sequence: CASSLSGGMGEQYF. The chain employs TRBV12-3 or TRBV12-4 and TRBJ2-7; a possible D gene is TRBD2 (5 bases). CDR3 length: 14 residues. The V and J ends lost 2 bases and 6 bases respectively, with 14 bases between them.

This clonotype was observed many times. This chain links TRBV25-1 with TRBJ2-5; D is perhaps TRBD1 or TRBD2 (5 bases each). Between the trimmed V and J ends, which lost 7 bases and 1 base, there was a span of 22 bases. The CDR3 has 17 amino acids. The germline V gene encodes CDR1 MGHDK and CDR2 SYGVNS. The CDR3 is CASTSGHSGGGQETQYF. The DNA of the CDR3 is TGTGCCAGCACCTCGGGGCACTCAGGTGGGGGCCAAGAGACCCAGTACTTC.

In this sample, this clonotype turned up many times. This chain connects TRBV29-1 to TRBJ2-7; D assignment may be TRBD1 or TRBD2 (5 bases each). The germline V gene has CDR1 SQVTM and CDR2 ANQGSEA. V lost 5 bases and J lost 5, with 19 bases in between. The CDR3 spans 14 residues. The CDR3 bases are TGCAGCGTTCAACCGGGACCATTCCTCCACGAGCAGTACTTC. It specifies CSVQPGPFLHEQYF.

Regarding this clonotype: A much more abundant neighbour one base away suggests this may be a read error. V and J are TRBV20-1 and TRBJ2-7; 7 positions agree with TRBD1. Per germline, CDR1 DFQATT and CDR2 SNEGSKA (reference sequence). The length of the CDR3 is 14 residues. This CDR3 reads CSAGRTGTTYAQYF. DNA for the CDR3: TGCAGTGCTGGGCGGACAGGTACCACCTACGCGCAGTACTTC.

The sample holds a few counts of this clonotype. The chain joins TRBV11-1 to TRBJ1-1, with D maybe TRBD1 (6 bases). Trimming cost V 0 bases and J 1 base, with 18 bases left between them. Germline loops: CDR1 SGHAT, CDR2 FQDESV (reference sequence). The CDR3 has 18 residues. This CDR3 reads CASSLAWRGRVANTEAFF. DNA for the CDR3: TGTGCCAGCAGCTTAGCCTGGCGGGGGCGGGTAGCGAACACTGAAGCTTTCTTT. The whole variable domain, remainder taken from reference TRBV11-1 and TRBJ1-1, is EAEVAQSPRYKITEKSQAVAFWCDPISGHATLYWYRQILGQGPELLVQFQDESVVDDSQLPKDRFSAERLKGVDSTLKIQPAELGDSAMYLCASSLAWRGRVANTEAFFGQGTRLTVV.

This clonotype has a count of ten or more. This chain uses TRBV3-1 with TRBJ1-2; D call uncertain. This CDR3 has 14 amino acids. V was pared by 4 bases and J by 8 bases, with 17 bases between. CDR1 LGHDT and CDR2 YNNKEL come from the germline V gene (reference sequence). The CDR3 loop reads CASSPLTDSAGYTF. In DNA form, the CDR3 reads TGTGCCAGCAGCCCATTGACTGACTCGGCCGGCTACACCTTC.

The sample holds many counts of this clonotype. The rearrangement links TRBV20-1 to TRBJ2-5; perhaps TRBD1 as D (6 bases). CDR1 is DFQATT, CDR2 SNEGSKA, per germline (reference sequence). V lost 6 bases and J lost 2, with 13 bases in between. The CDR3 sequence is 13 residues long. CDR3 bases: TGCAGTGCGAGGAACAGGGTTCAAGAGACCCAGTACTTC. It translates to CSARNRVQETQYF.

This clonotype was detected ten times or more. The chain joins TRBV7-2 to TRBJ1-1, with D maybe TRBD1 (6 bases). Germline values: CDR1 SGHTA, CDR2 FQGNSA. The CDR3 spans 15 residues. V shed 5 bases and J shed 5 bases, with 18 bases lying between them. The CDR3 loop reads CASSRTGSRGTEAFF. The CDR3 coding sequence is TGTGCCAGCAGCCGAACGGGCAGTAGGGGGACTGAAGCTTTCTTT.

This clonotype was seen many times. The rearrangement links TRBV14 to TRBJ2-1, with D maybe TRBD2 (5 bases). Germline V gene lookup returns CDR1 SGHDN and CDR2 FVKESK. The germline V and J ends were trimmed by 1 base and 1 base, with 11 bases remaining between them. This CDR3 region has 16 residues. CDR3 in DNA: TGTGCCAGCAGCCAAGTAGTAAGCGGTTCCTACAATGAGCAGTTCTTC. This gives the protein CASSQVVSGSYNEQFF.

This clonotype has ten or more counts. The CDR3 DNA reads as TGTGCCAGCAGCAAAGGGACAGGGGGCCGGAATTCACCCCTCCACTTT. Its translation is CASSKGTGGRNSPLHF. The chain couples TRBV3-1 to TRBJ1-6, with TRBD1 identical over 12 bases. Germline CDR1 and CDR2: LGHDT and YNNKEL (reference sequence). Unmatched junction bases numbered 6, after V lost 5 bases and J lost 7 bases. The CDR3 has 16 amino acids.

This clonotype has ten or more counts. The rearrangement uses TRBV13 and TRBJ2-1; D gene ambiguous. Looked up from germline, CDR1 is PRHDT and CDR2 is FYEKMQ (reference sequence). V was clipped by 5 bases and J by 5 bases, with 19 bases between them. The CDR3 has 16 residues. The CDR3 coding sequence is TGTGCCAGCAGCCCTGCCCTGGACCCGGTCCACAATGAGCAGTTCTTC. This translates into CASSPALDPVHNEQFF.

The rearrangement uses TRBV20-1 and TRBJ2-3; TRBD2 matches at 7 bases. From germline, CDR1 is DFQATT and CDR2 SNEGSKA (reference sequence). The CDR3 is 14 amino acids. V trimming: 3 bases; J trimming: 2 bases; junction bases outside the gene matches: 5. The CDR3 sequence: CSASRRGITDTQYF. The CDR3 DNA reads TGCAGTGCTAGTCGGCGGGGGATCACAGATACGCAGTATTTT.

The table lists this clonotype with many counts. This chain links TRBV6-5 with TRBJ2-3; D is tentatively TRBD1 or TRBD2 (6 bases each). Germline V gene lookup returns CDR1 MNHEY and CDR2 SVGAGI. V was clipped by 5 bases and J by 8 bases, with 47 bases between them. This CDR3 spans 24 amino acids. The CDR3 DNA follows: TGTGCCAGCAGTCCCGACCCGAGGACAGACGCAAGAGACCAACTAGGAGGGGCCGCAGTTACGCAGTATTTT. It is translated as CASSPDPRTDARDQLGGAAVTQYF.

V usage is TRBV20-1 and J usage is TRBJ2-7; D perhaps matches TRBD1 (6 bases). This CDR3 is built from 11 residues. Germline-derived CDR1 and CDR2 are DFQATT and SNEGSKA (reference sequence). Trimming took off 3 bases at V and 5 bases at J, with 8 bases between the two ends. This chain's CDR3 is CSARQGHEQYF. The CDR3 DNA follows: TGCAGTGCTAGGCAGGGGCACGAGCAGTACTTC.

This chain joins TRBV12-3 or TRBV12-4 and TRBJ1-1; 10 positions agree with TRBD1. The CDR3 totals 14 residues. The V segment lost 6 bases and the J segment 7 bases; nucleotides outside the gene matches: 8. The CDR3 loop is CASSPDRGRVEAFF. CDR3 nucleotide sequence: TGTGCCAGCAGCCCTGACAGGGGGCGGGTTGAAGCTTTCTTT.

This clonotype was observed at least ten times. The chain combines TRBV12-3 or TRBV12-4 with TRBJ1-2; the D gene is possibly TRBD1 (5 bases). The CDR3 is 14 amino acids. The V and J ends lost 7 bases and 4 bases respectively, with 16 bases between them. Here the CDR3 DNA reads TGTGCCAGCACCCAAAGGGCCAGGGCCTATGGCTACACCTTC. Its protein is CASTQRARAYGYTF.

This clonotype was counted many times. The chain combines TRBV12-3 or TRBV12-4 with TRBJ1-2; D is unclear. The CDR3 spans 12 residues. V was shortened by 3 bases and J by 6 bases, with 8 bases between the two germline ends. CDR3 nucleotide sequence: TGTGCCAGCAGTTTCGGGCGGGATGGCTACACCTTC. Protein product: CASSFGRDGYTF.